The next 20 T cell receptor beta chains were all read from a single sample in a study of a mutant IDH1 vaccine in newly diagnosed glioma. The sample's time point: week 35, safety follow-up. Topical imiquimod was applied with each vaccine dose, which held 300 ug of mutant IDH1 20-mer peptide. The assay was immunoSEQ multiplex PCR, and TCRdb's table has in-frame clones only and misses some. The sample yields around 30,000 clones, roughly 78% seen once. The antigens of these receptors remain unknown. The sequenced sample was PBMCs, obtained from a glioma patient whose treatment included an IDH1 peptide vaccine. These receptors were taken from a man aged 35 to 55 with glioma. Some clones in this sample may be carry-over from other donors' samples.

The chain couples TRBV19 to TRBJ1-1; D is uncertain. This CDR3 comprises 14 residues. V lost 5 bases and J 0 bases, leaving 10 bases between the germline ends. In germline, CDR1 is LNHDA, CDR2 SQIVND (reference sequence). CDR3 in DNA: TGTGCCAGTAGTCTCCCTTGGGTGAACACTGAAGCTTTCTTT. This codes for CASSLPWVNTEAFF.

The chain recombines TRBV6-1 with TRBJ1-1, with 8 bases identical to TRBD1. V dropped 9 bases and J dropped 0; count of bases not matched to a gene: 9. CDR1 is MNHNS and CDR2 is SASEGT in the germline V gene. The CDR3 runs 15 residues. The CDR3 protein is CASLQQTGVNTEAFF. CDR3 nucleotide sequence: TGTGCCAGTTTACAGCAGACAGGGGTGAACACTGAAGCTTTCTTT.

The gene calls are TRBV5-6 and TRBJ2-1; D gene unclear. Germline CDR1 is SGHDT and CDR2 is YYEEEE. CDR3 length equals 12 residues. Between the trimmed V and J ends, which lost 6 bases and 9 bases, there was a span of 13 bases. As DNA, the CDR3 is TGTGCCAGCAACCGGGCCCCCGGTGAGCAGTTCTTC. This codes for CASNRAPGEQFF.

The CDR3 spells CASSTLGSYEQYF. The CDR3 nucleotides are TGTGCCAGCAGCACACTAGGATCCTACGAGCAGTACTTC. J is TRBJ2-7 and V is TRBV5-6; possibly TRBD2 for D (5 bases). This CDR3 region has 13 residues. V was shortened by 4 bases and J by 1 base, with 9 bases between the two germline ends. CDR1 is SGHDT, CDR2 YYEEEE, per germline.

The chain joins TRBV2 to TRBJ1-2; unclear D gene. The CDR3 is made up of 14 amino acids. V shed 5 bases and J shed 5 bases, with 15 bases lying between them. CDR1 and CDR2 (germline): SNHLY, FYNNEI. The CDR3 here is CASSQPRAEYGYTF. CDR3 coding DNA: TGTGCCAGCAGTCAACCAAGGGCGGAATATGGCTACACCTTC.

The CDR3 region has the DNA TGTGCCAGCAGCGCTACGGGGACTAGAGGCTACGAGCAGTACTTC. This translates into CASSATGTRGYEQYF. The chain carries TRBV9 and TRBJ2-7; 8 bases line up with TRBD2. The V segment lost 3 bases and the J segment 3 bases; nucleotides outside the gene matches: 8. The CDR3 sequence is 15 residues long. Per the germline V gene, CDR1 is SGDLS and CDR2 is YYNGEE.

This clone was observed a few times. This chain uses TRBV4-1 with TRBJ1-5, with D possibly being TRBD1 (5 bases). The CDR3 has 15 amino acids. The germline gives CDR1 MGHRA, CDR2 YSYEKL. V was trimmed by 1 base and J by 5 bases, leaving 12 bases between them. The CDR3 region has the DNA TGCGCCAGCAGCCAAGTGTTAACAGGAGATCAGCCCCAGCATTTT. It yields the protein CASSQVLTGDQPQHF.

The chain links TRBV9 to TRBJ2-3; 8 positions match TRBD2. Germline CDR1 is SGDLS and CDR2 is YYNGEE. The CDR3 runs 17 residues. With 0 bases clipped from V and 4 bases from J, the junction kept 10 bases outside the gene matches. The CDR3 here is CASSVEPSGGWSDTQYF. The CDR3 DNA follows: TGTGCCAGCAGCGTAGAGCCGAGCGGGGGATGGTCAGATACGCAGTATTTT.

The chain uses TRBV6-1 and TRBJ2-7, with 8 nucleotides matching TRBD2. The CDR3 contains 15 residues. CDR1 and CDR2 from the germline V gene are MNHNS and SASEGT. Losses at the gene ends were 8 bases for V and 4 bases for J; bases not matched to a gene: 13. DNA for the CDR3: TGTGCCAGCCGCACGGGGGGGGGCCCAGTGTACGAGCAGTACTTC. This translates into CASRTGGGPVYEQYF.

CDR3 region: CASSALEEVGTEAFF. As DNA, the CDR3 is TGTGCCAGCAGCGCTTTAGAAGAGGTGGGAACTGAAGCTTTCTTT. The chain joins TRBV9 to TRBJ1-1; no firm D call. The CDR3 totals 15 residues. Germline V gene lookup returns CDR1 SGDLS and CDR2 YYNGEE. The germline V and J ends were trimmed by 3 bases and 5 bases, with 17 bases remaining between them.

The rearrangement joins TRBV7-9 to TRBJ2-7; TRBD1 matches 10 bases. V lost 5 bases to trimming and J lost 4 bases; unmatched junction nucleotides: 14. This CDR3 is built from 17 residues. Looked up from germline, CDR1 is SEHNR and CDR2 is FQNEAQ (reference sequence). Written as DNA, the CDR3 is TGTGCCAGCAGCCCGAACCCGGGACAGGGGTTCCCTTACGAGCAGTACTTC. Its protein product is CASSPNPGQGFPYEQYF.

The chain has TRBV18 and TRBJ2-3, with TRBD1 matching over 8 bases. Germline CDR1 is KGHSH and CDR2 is LQKENI. The CDR3 is 14 residues long. V lost 7 bases to trimming and J lost 4 bases; unmatched junction nucleotides: 7. The CDR3 coding sequence is TGTGCCAGCTTCGAACAGGGGGGTTCAGATACGCAGTATTTT. Protein product: CASFEQGGSDTQYF.

This clone was counted between two and nine times. J is TRBJ1-5 and V is TRBV10-3; 7 positions match TRBD1. Trimming cost V 10 bases and J 0 bases; bases outside gene matches: 6. There are 14 residues in the CDR3. CDR1 is ENHRY, CDR2 SYGVKD, per germline. The CDR3 sequence is CATNRGSSNQPQHF. CDR3 bases: TGTGCCACCAACAGGGGTTCTAGCAATCAGCCCCAGCATTTT.

The rearrangement joins TRBV6-5 to TRBJ2-1; TRBD2 matches at 9 bases. Germline CDR1 and CDR2: MNHEY and SVGAGI. The CDR3 runs to 14 residues. Trimming removed 8 bases from V and 9 bases from J; junction bases left unmatched: 11. As DNA, the CDR3 is TGTGCCAGCGGAAGGCGGGGGGGCCGACGTGAGCAGTTCTTC. It translates to CASGRRGGRREQFF.

This chain connects TRBV5-4 to TRBJ2-5, with a possible D match to TRBD1 (5 bases). CDR1 and CDR2 from the germline V gene are SGHNT and YYREEE (reference sequence). V lost 1 base and J lost 2, with 12 bases in between. The CDR3 has 15 amino acids. CDR3 coding DNA: TGTGCCAGCAGCTTGCCAGGGATTGGGCAAGAGACCCAGTACTTC. The encoded protein is CASSLPGIGQETQYF.

The rearrangement uses TRBV7-2 and TRBJ2-7, with 11 positions matching TRBD2. This CDR3 is 15 amino acids long. J gave up 6 bases and V 4 bases, and 8 bases lay outside the gene matches. From germline, CDR1 is SGHTA and CDR2 FQGNSA. The CDR3 reads CASSSLLAGGGEQYF. CDR3 nucleotides: TGTGCCAGCAGCTCCCTTTTAGCGGGGGGGGGCGAGCAGTACTTC.

The J gene is TRBJ1-6, the V gene TRBV9; D may be TRBD1 (6 bases). Germline CDR1 and CDR2: SGDLS and YYNGEE. V was cut by 6 bases and J by 4 bases, with 14 bases left in between. This CDR3 region has 15 residues. The CDR3 region has the DNA TGTGCCAGCAAACAGGGCGTCGGGTATAATTCACCCCTCCACTTT. Translation: CASKQGVGYNSPLHF.

The CDR3 nucleotides are TGTGCCAGCAGGCTCTTGGGGGGCGGGACTGAAGCTTTCTTT. This gives the protein CASRLLGGGTEAFF. The chain uses TRBV2 and TRBJ1-1; D might be TRBD1 (6 bases). Deletions cut 6 bases from V and 5 bases from J, with 16 bases between. This CDR3 spans 14 amino acids. Germline CDR1 reads SNHLY; CDR2 reads FYNNEI.

This clone was seen a handful of times. The chain employs TRBV4-2 and TRBJ1-6; 7 nucleotides agree with TRBD1. Germline V CDR1 and CDR2: LGHNA, YNFKEQ. This CDR3 spans 17 amino acids. Trimming cost V 3 bases and J 0 bases; bases outside gene matches: 5. The CDR3: CASSQARDSSYNSPLHF. Written as DNA, the CDR3 is TGTGCCAGCAGCCAGGCCCGGGACAGCTCCTATAATTCACCCCTCCACTTT.

This clone was detected only a few times. The gene calls are TRBV28 and TRBJ2-5, with D perhaps TRBD1 or TRBD2 (5 bases each). There are 18 residues in the CDR3. Germline CDR1 and CDR2: MDHEN and SYDVKM. V was pared by 4 bases and J by 2 bases, with 23 bases between. The CDR3 protein is CASSSFGTPDGVQETQYF. DNA of the CDR3: TGTGCCAGCAGTTCGTTCGGGACCCCCGATGGGGTACAAGAGACCCAGTACTTC.